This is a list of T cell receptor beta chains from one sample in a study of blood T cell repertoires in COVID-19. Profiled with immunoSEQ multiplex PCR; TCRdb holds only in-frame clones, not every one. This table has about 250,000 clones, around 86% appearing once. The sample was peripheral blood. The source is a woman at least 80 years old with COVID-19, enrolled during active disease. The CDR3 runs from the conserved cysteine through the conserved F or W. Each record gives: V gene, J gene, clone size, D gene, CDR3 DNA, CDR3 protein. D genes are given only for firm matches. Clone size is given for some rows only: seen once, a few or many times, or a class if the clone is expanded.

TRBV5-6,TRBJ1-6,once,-,TGTGCCAGCAGCTTGGACAGAAATTCACCCCTCCACTTT,CASSLDRNSPLHF
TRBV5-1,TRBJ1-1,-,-,TGCGCCAGCAGCTTGGCCGGAGGCAGTTTGAACACTGAAGCTTTCTTT,CASSLAGGSLNTEAFF
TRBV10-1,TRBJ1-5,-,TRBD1,TGCGCCAATACTGACAGGGCGAGCAATCAGCCCCAGCATTTT,CANTDRASNQPQHF
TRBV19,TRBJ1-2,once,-,TGTGCCAGTAGTATCGCGGTCGGCGCTAACTATGGCTACACCTTC,CASSIAVGANYGYTF
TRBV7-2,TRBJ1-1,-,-,TGTGCCAGCAGCTTAGATGGGAGGACTGAAGCTTTCTTT,CASSLDGRTEAFF
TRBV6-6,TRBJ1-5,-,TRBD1,TGTGCCAGCAGTTACACGACAGGGTTCAGCAATCAGCCCCAGCATTTT,CASSYTTGFSNQPQHF
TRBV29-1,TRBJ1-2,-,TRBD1,TGCAGCGTTGATGGGCAGGGGGCGTTCAACTATGGCTACACCTTC,CSVDGQGAFNYGYTF
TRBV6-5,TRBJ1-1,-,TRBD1,TGTGCCAGCAGTTACCTCCCGACAGGGCTTACTTTCTTT,CASSYLPTGLTFF
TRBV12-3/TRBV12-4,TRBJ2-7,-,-,TGTGCCAGCAGGAAGACAGCTTACGAGCAGTACTTC,CASRKTAYEQYF
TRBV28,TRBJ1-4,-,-,TGTGCCAGCAGTCCTAGGGGATTGGTGAATGAAAAACTGTTTTTT,CASSPRGLVNEKLFF
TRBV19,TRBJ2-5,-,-,TGTGCCAGTAGTGATCAGACAGTGAGACAGACCCAGTACTTC,CASSDQTVRQTQYF
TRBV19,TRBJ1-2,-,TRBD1,TGTGCCAGTAGTCCGGGACAGGGATTCTTCTATGGCTACACCTTC,CASSPGQGFFYGYTF
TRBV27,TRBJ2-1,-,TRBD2,TGTGCCAGCACCCTGGGGGGACTAGTACAAAATGAGCAGTTCTTC,CASTLGGLVQNEQFF
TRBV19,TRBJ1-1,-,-,TGTGCCAGTAGTATGGTCCCAGGGAAGAACACTGAAGCTTTCTTT,CASSMVPGKNTEAFF
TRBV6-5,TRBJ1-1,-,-,TGTGCCAGCAGGACCGGCAGGGAAAATGAAGCTTTCTTT,CASRTGRENEAFF
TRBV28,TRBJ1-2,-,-,TGTGCCAGCACCTCAGCGGGGGAGGGTAACTATGGCTACACCTTC,CASTSAGEGNYGYTF
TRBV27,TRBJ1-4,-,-,TGTGCCAGCAGTTCTTGGGGGGAAACTAATGAAAAACTGTTTTTT,CASSSWGETNEKLFF
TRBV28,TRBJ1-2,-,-,TGTGCCAGCAGTTATCCGGTCGGTGGTGTACAGTATGGCTACACCTTC,CASSYPVGGVQYGYTF
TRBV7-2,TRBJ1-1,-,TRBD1,TGTGCCAGCAGCTTCCCCGGGACAGGGGTCACTGAAGCTTTCTTT,CASSFPGTGVTEAFF
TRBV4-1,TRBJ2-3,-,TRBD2,TGCGCCAGCAGCCCGACTAGCGGGGGAAGGCTTAATACGCAGTATTTT,CASSPTSGGRLNTQYF
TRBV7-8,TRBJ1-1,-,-,TGTGCCAGCAGCTTAGTATCCGGGCAGGGCACTGAAGCTTTCTTT,CASSLVSGQGTEAFF
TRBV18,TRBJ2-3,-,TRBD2,TGTGCCAGCTCACCTGGTAGCGGGGGCTCCACAGATACGCAGTATTTT,CASSPGSGGSTDTQYF
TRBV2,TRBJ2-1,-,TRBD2,TGTGCCAGCAGCCCCCAAGGACTAGCGGGGGCCAATGAGCAGTTCTTC,CASSPQGLAGANEQFF
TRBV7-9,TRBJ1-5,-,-,TGTGCCAGCAGCTTAAGACTGGAGGGCATCTTTAGCAATCAGCCCCAGCATTTT,CASSLRLEGIFSNQPQHF
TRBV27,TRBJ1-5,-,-,TGTGCCAGCAGTGCCCTAGGGCAGGGGAACAATCAGCCCCAGCATTTT,CASSALGQGNNQPQHF
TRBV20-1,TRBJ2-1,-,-,TGCAGTGCTAGAGTGGCCTTTGAGCAGTTCTTC,CSARVAFEQFF
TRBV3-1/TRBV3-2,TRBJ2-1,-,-,TGTGCCAGCAGCCCGGGTCAACTCCTGAACAATGAGCAGTTCTTC,CASSPGQLLNNEQFF
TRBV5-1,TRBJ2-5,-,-,TGCGCCAGCAGCTCCCCGACTAGTTTTCAAGAGACCCAGTACTTC,CASSSPTSFQETQYF
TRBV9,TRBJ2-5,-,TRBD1,TGTGCCAGCAGCGTTGGGGGACAGACAAAAGAGACCCAGTACTTC,CASSVGGQTKETQYF
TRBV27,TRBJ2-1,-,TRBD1,TGTGCCAGCAGTATCGGGACAGCAAATGAGCAGTTCTTC,CASSIGTANEQFF
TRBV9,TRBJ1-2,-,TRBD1,TGTGCCAGCAGCGGGAATACAGGGGGTCTCGGGCACACCTTC,CASSGNTGGLGHTF
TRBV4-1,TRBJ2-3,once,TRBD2,TGCGCCAGCAGCCAAGCCCTACTAGCGGGGGCCCGAACAGATACGCAGTATTTT,CASSQALLAGARTDTQYF
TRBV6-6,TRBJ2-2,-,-,TGTGCCAGCAGTTACGGGAGCACCGGGGAGCTGTTTTTT,CASSYGSTGELFF
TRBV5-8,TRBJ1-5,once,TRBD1,TGTGCCAGCAGCTCATTAGGACAGGCCCTGTATAGCAATCAGCCCCAGCATTTT,CASSSLGQALYSNQPQHF
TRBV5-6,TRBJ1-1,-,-,TGTGCCAGCAGCTTAATAGAGAACACTGAAGCTTTCTTT,CASSLIENTEAFF
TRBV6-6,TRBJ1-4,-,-,TGTGCCAGCAATAGTAATGAAAAACTGTTTTTT,CASNSNEKLFF
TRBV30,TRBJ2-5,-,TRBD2,TGTGCCTGGAGTAGGCTAGCGGAACAAGAGACCCAGTACTTC,CAWSRLAEQETQYF
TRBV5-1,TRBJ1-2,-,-,TGCGCCAGCAGCCTGGGCCTCTCGGGGTATGGCTACACCTTC,CASSLGLSGYGYTF
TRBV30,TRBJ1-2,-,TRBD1,TGTGCCTGGACTACAGGGGGCTACTATGGCTACACCTTC,CAWTTGGYYGYTF
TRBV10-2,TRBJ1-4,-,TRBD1,TGCGCCAGCAGTTTAACAGGGGTTAATGAAAAACTGTTTTTT,CASSLTGVNEKLFF
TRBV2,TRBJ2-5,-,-,TGTGCCAGCCATATACTAGAGCGAGAGACCCAGTACTTC,CASHILERETQYF
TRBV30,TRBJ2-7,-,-,TGTGCCTGGATTGAGAGTAGCGGAGTCTACGAGCAGTACTTC,CAWIESSGVYEQYF
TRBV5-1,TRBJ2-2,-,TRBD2,TGCGCCAGCAGCTACCGGGCGGGGGTCTCCACCGGGGAGCTGTTTTTT,CASSYRAGVSTGELFF
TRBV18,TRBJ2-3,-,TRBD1,TGTGCCAGCTCACCACCTACAGGGGGCGGCACAGATACGCAGTATTTT,CASSPPTGGGTDTQYF
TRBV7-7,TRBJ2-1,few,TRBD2,TGTGCTAGCAGCTTAGTTAGCGGGGGCTACAATGAGCAGTTCTTC,CASSLVSGGYNEQFF
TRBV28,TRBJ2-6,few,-,TGTGCCAGCACCCCACGGGGGGCCCCTGGGGCCAACGTCCTGACTTTC,CASTPRGAPGANVLTF
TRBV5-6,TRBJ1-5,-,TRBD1,TGTGCCAGCAGCCATATGGACAGGGGAGACCAGCCCCAGCATTTT,CASSHMDRGDQPQHF
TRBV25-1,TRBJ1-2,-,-,TGTGCCAGCAGTGAAGGCTTCGGGGGATCCTATGGCTACACCTTC,CASSEGFGGSYGYTF
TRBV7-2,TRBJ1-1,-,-,TGTGCCAGCAGCTGGGTTGACCGGGGTACTGAAGCTTTCTTT,CASSWVDRGTEAFF
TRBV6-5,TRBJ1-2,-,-,TGTGCCAGCAGTTACTTGAACAGTGGCTCCTATGGCTACACCTTC,CASSYLNSGSYGYTF
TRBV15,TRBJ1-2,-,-,TGTGCCACCAGCAGAGATTCCGGGACTAACTATGGCTACACCTTC,CATSRDSGTNYGYTF
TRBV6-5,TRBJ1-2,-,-,TGTGCCAGCAGTAAGGGGGTCTCCCTCTATGGCTACACCTTC,CASSKGVSLYGYTF
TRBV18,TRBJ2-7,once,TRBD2,TGTGCCAGCACTCCGGGACTAGGTTCCTACGAGCAGTACTTC,CASTPGLGSYEQYF
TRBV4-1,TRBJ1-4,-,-,TGCGCCAGCAGCCGCCGGGACTTAGGTGATGAAAAACTGTTTTTT,CASSRRDLGDEKLFF
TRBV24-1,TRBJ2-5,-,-,TGTGCCACCAGTGACCTTTCACCGGGGACCCAGTACTTC,CATSDLSPGTQYF
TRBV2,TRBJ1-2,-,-,TGTGCCAGCAGTGTGGATGGACAGTATGGCTACACCTTC,CASSVDGQYGYTF
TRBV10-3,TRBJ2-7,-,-,TGTGCCATCAGTCTTAAGCCGGCCTACGAGCAGTACTTC,CAISLKPAYEQYF